This T cell receptor beta chain was found in a study of T cell clusters in autoimmune cytopenias. Each sample's input was roughly 230 ng genomic DNA, some 34,000 genome equivalents. Per germline, CDR1 MNHEY and CDR2 SMNVEV (reference sequence). This CDR3 has 15 residues. Multiplex touch-down PCR amplified TRB using TRB-A and TRB-B pools in one tube. TCRdb re-analyzed the multiplex PCR reads; it lists each CDR3 protein once, without DNA. Its listing shows 6,000 to 8,000 distinct CDR3 sequences. These data were also filed under a second study, of T cell repertoires in aging, cancer and after chemotherapy.

The chain combines TRBV27 with TRBJ1-5; TCRdb lists TRBD1, though no DNA is available to test this call. This clonotype originated in a human donor in good health. Sequencing used peripheral blood. Here the CDR3 reads CASSLTPYSNQPQHF.